This is a list of T cell receptor beta chains from one sample in a study of blood T cell repertoires in COVID-19. Measured with immunoSEQ multiplex PCR; TCRdb has only the in-frame clones, and not every one. Of roughly 260,000 clones in the sample, 70% to 90% were seen once. The sequenced sample was peripheral blood. These receptors came from a woman aged 40 to 50 with acute or convalescent COVID-19. Each CDR3 is given with its conserved first and last residue. The order of the fields is V gene, clone size, CDR3 length, J gene, CDR3 protein. The listing skips clone size in some rows; elsewhere it reads once, few, many or a size class.

>TRBV6-6|.|15|TRBJ1-3
CASTPDGAGGNTIYF
>TRBV10-3|once|15|TRBJ1-1
CAISESGRSYTEAFF
>TRBV6-5|once|14|TRBJ2-3
CASGTGMGTDTQYF
>TRBV19|few|16|TRBJ1-6
CASSKSSTGTNSPLHF
>TRBV5-5|.|13|TRBJ1-2
CASSLQGHYGYTF
>TRBV27|.|15|TRBJ1-5
CASSQNSYSNQPQHF
>TRBV30|.|14|TRBJ2-5
CAWSPSPNQETQYF
>TRBV25-1|.|11|TRBJ2-5
CASGTGKTQYF
>TRBV19|.|11|TRBJ1-1
CASTAGAEAFF
>TRBV10-1|once|14|TRBJ1-2
CASSEGTGNNGYTF
>TRBV19|.|15|TRBJ2-3
CASSIGGGGGDTQYF
>TRBV2|.|16|TRBJ2-2
CASSLPGQRLPGELFF
>TRBV29-1|.|12|TRBJ1-2
CSVDRDRVGYTF
>TRBV12-3/TRBV12-4|once|13|TRBJ1-3
CASSGQEENTIYF
>TRBV9|.|17|TRBJ2-3
CASSVVGGGPPTDTQYF
>TRBV3-1/TRBV3-2|.|15|TRBJ1-2
CASSPVRSPPYGYTF
>TRBV11-2|.|15|TRBJ2-2
CASSLGTGFLGELFF
>TRBV30|.|13|TRBJ2-1
CAWGGGLYNEQFF
>TRBV10-1|.|14|TRBJ2-3
CASSETSPLDTQYF
>TRBV28|few|16|TRBJ2-3
CASSLYRGLGTDTQYF
>TRBV19|.|12|TRBJ1-2
CASSPQGYGYTF
>TRBV19|.|15|TRBJ1-3
CASSNPQLSGNTIYF
>TRBV5-6|.|17|TRBJ2-1
CASSPPSWLAIYNEQFF
>TRBV14|.|15|TRBJ1-2
CASSHEDRANYGYTF
>TRBV5-1|.|14|TRBJ1-5
CASSLVREGEPQHF
>TRBV11-1|.|15|TRBJ1-1
CASSSDRGGGTEAFF
>TRBV29-1|.|14|TRBJ1-1
CSGLGGGLVTEAFF
>TRBV5-4|few|13|TRBJ1-4
CASSLEGVEKLFF
>TRBV7-2|.|18|TRBJ1-6
CASSRSGTYNFYNSPLHF
>TRBV27|once|16|TRBJ1-1
CASRTGTGGENTEAFF
>TRBV3-1/TRBV3-2|.|20|TRBJ2-5
CASSPAARLAGGLAGETQYF